Shown below are 23 T cell receptor beta chains from a single sample sequenced in a study of blood T cell repertoires in COVID-19. Libraries were prepared by immunoSEQ multiplex PCR; TCRdb keeps only in-frame clonotypes and omits some of them. The sample consists of around 300,000 clones, approximately 90% of them appearing once. The sample comprised peripheral blood. The source of these receptors is a woman aged 25 to 45 with active or convalescent COVID-19.

The rearrangement uses TRBV19 and TRBJ1-6; 7 nucleotides align to TRBD1. Germline CDR1 and CDR2: LNHDA and SQIVND (reference sequence). The J segment lost 7 bases and the V segment lost 11 bases, leaving 8 bases of the junction unmatched. The length of the CDR3 is 13 residues. CDR3 sequence reads: CAARDRTNSPLHF. The CDR3 DNA is TGTGCCGCCAGGGACAGAACCAATTCACCCCTCCACTTT.

This clone was recorded once. The chain is built from TRBV24-1 and TRBJ1-4, with D unclear. V lost 4 bases and J lost 0, with 17 bases in between. Germline V gene data show CDR1 as KGHDR and CDR2 as SFDVKD. The CDR3 length is 18 residues. The DNA of the CDR3 is TGTGCCACCAGTGACTCTAAGCGGCGTAAGGCAACTAATGAAAAACTGTTTTTT. Encoded protein: CATSDSKRRKATNEKLFF.

This clone was recorded only once. The chain links TRBV19 to TRBJ1-1; weak D call: TRBD1 (6 bases). CDR3 length: 15 residues. Germline values: CDR1 LNHDA, CDR2 SQIVND (reference sequence). Between the trimmed V and J ends, which lost 3 bases and 0 bases, there was a span of 11 bases. CDR3 bases: TGTGCCAGTAGTATGAACAGGGATATGAACACTGAAGCTTTCTTT. Its protein is CASSMNRDMNTEAFF.

The gene calls are TRBV30 and TRBJ1-3; 7 bases are shared with TRBD1. V lost 1 base to trimming and J lost 6 bases; unmatched junction nucleotides: 9. This CDR3 spans 15 amino acids. Germline V CDR1 and CDR2: GTSNPN, SVGIG (reference sequence). DNA for the CDR3: TGTGCCTGGAGTGCCACCCGCAGGGGGTCAAACACCATATATTTT. It codes for CAWSATRRGSNTIYF.

This clone appeared a single time. The genes are TRBV24-1 and TRBJ2-1, with D possibly being TRBD1 (6 bases). This CDR3 has 19 amino acids. Looked up from germline, CDR1 is KGHDR and CDR2 is SFDVKD. V shed 0 bases and J shed 1 base, with 18 bases lying between them. CDR3 residues: CATSDLTGWAIRSYNEQFF. CDR3 coding DNA: TGTGCCACCAGTGATTTGACAGGGTGGGCAATTAGGTCCTACAATGAGCAGTTCTTC.

This sequence joins TRBV7-9 and TRBJ1-4; 8 nucleotides line up with TRBD1. In germline, CDR1 is SEHNR, CDR2 FQNEAQ (reference sequence). The CDR3 length is 15 residues. J lost 5 bases, V lost 2 bases, and 4 bases had no gene match. Written as DNA, the CDR3 is TGTGCCAGCAGCTTATACAGGGGGGCGAATGAAAAACTGTTTTTT. Its translation: CASSLYRGANEKLFF.

CDR3: CASSRQGRDSPLHF. CDR3 in DNA: TGTGCCAGCAGCAGGCAGGGTAGGGATTCACCCCTCCACTTT. The genes are TRBV2 and TRBJ1-6; D is possibly TRBD1 (5 bases). Germline CDR1 and CDR2: SNHLY and FYNNEI. The CDR3 is 14 residues long. Trimming cost V 6 bases and J 8 bases, with 14 bases left between them.

The rearrangement joins TRBV5-1 to TRBJ2-2; D may be TRBD1 (5 bases). V was shortened by 0 bases and J by 5 bases, with 11 bases between the two germline ends. Germline V gene lookup returns CDR1 SGHRS and CDR2 YFSETQ. CDR3 length equals 15 residues. CDR3 in DNA: TGCGCCAGCAGCTTGGCAGGGAAAAGTACCGGGGAGCTGTTTTTT. As protein: CASSLAGKSTGELFF.

This chain links TRBV14 with TRBJ1-1, with a possible D match to TRBD1 (6 bases). Germline loops: CDR1 SGHDN, CDR2 FVKESK. Trimming took off 0 bases at V and 5 bases at J, with 7 bases between the two ends. The CDR3 loop spans 13 amino acids. The CDR3 spells CASSQDRGTEAFF. The CDR3 bases are TGTGCCAGCAGCCAAGATAGGGGGACTGAAGCTTTCTTT.

The chain joins TRBV5-4 to TRBJ2-2, with TRBD2 matching over 7 bases. This CDR3 is built from 15 residues. Germline CDR1 and CDR2: SGHNT and YYREEE (reference sequence). J was trimmed by 0 bases and V by 2 bases; bases with no gene match: 1. CDR3 in DNA: TGTGCCAGCAGCTTCGGACTAGCGAACACCGGGGAGCTGTTTTTT. Translated: CASSFGLANTGELFF.

V gene TRBV5-5 combines with J gene TRBJ1-2; tentatively, D is TRBD1 (5 bases). V was cut by 4 bases and J by 10 bases, with 20 bases left in between. The CDR3 sequence is 14 residues long. Germline V CDR1 and CDR2: SGHKS, YYEKEE (reference sequence). The CDR3 here is CASSLLQGQPSYTF. The CDR3 DNA follows: TGTGCCAGCAGCCTTCTACAAGGACAACCTTCCTACACCTTC.

The chain recombines TRBV5-1 with TRBJ1-1; no clear D gene. Trimming cost V 7 bases and J 0 bases, with 10 bases left between them. Germline V gene sequence: CDR1 SGHRS, CDR2 YFSETQ. This CDR3 spans 13 amino acids. The CDR3 here is CASARLMNTEAFF. The DNA for the CDR3 is TGCGCCAGCGCCAGACTTATGAACACTGAAGCTTTCTTT.

The V call is TRBV6-6, the J call TRBJ2-1; 10 bases are a match to TRBD1. The CDR3 consists of 15 residues. The trim removed 5 bases at V and 7 bases at J, leaving 8 bases unmatched. Looked up from germline, CDR1 is MNHNY and CDR2 is SVGAGI (reference sequence). The CDR3 is CASSTAGQGSNEQFF. DNA of the CDR3: TGTGCCAGCAGTACCGCGGGACAGGGGTCAAATGAGCAGTTCTTC.

The J gene is TRBJ2-2, the V gene TRBV5-4; D is possibly TRBD1 (5 bases). Germline-derived CDR1 and CDR2 are SGHNT and YYREEE (reference sequence). This CDR3 has 15 residues. V was trimmed by 0 bases and J by 4 bases, leaving 10 bases between them. This CDR3 reads CASSLVTDLTGELFF. CDR3 nucleotides: TGTGCCAGCAGCTTGGTGACAGATCTCACCGGGGAGCTGTTTTTT.

The gene calls are TRBV4-1 and TRBJ2-7; D unresolved. The CDR3 covers 13 residues. CDR1 is MGHRA, CDR2 YSYEKL, per germline. V was trimmed by 0 bases and J by 2 bases, leaving 5 bases between them. The CDR3 here is CASSQDLAYEQYF. DNA for the CDR3: TGCGCCAGCAGCCAAGATTTAGCCTACGAGCAGTACTTC.

This chain uses TRBV28 with TRBJ1-2, with 9 bases matching TRBD1. The CDR3 has 14 residues. Germline V gene data show CDR1 as MDHEN and CDR2 as SYDVKM. V lost 6 bases to trimming and J lost 8 bases; unmatched junction nucleotides: 10. CDR3 in DNA: TGTGCCAGCAGACCCGGGACAGGGCCTCTAGGCTACACCTTC. This translates into CASRPGTGPLGYTF.

This clone was picked up a small number of times. The J gene is TRBJ1-1, the V gene TRBV2, with D perhaps TRBD1 (6 bases). The CDR3 sequence is 13 residues long. From germline, CDR1 is SNHLY and CDR2 FYNNEI. V shed 7 bases and J shed 4 bases, with 13 bases lying between them. CDR3 region: CASTNRGATEAFF. CDR3 bases: TGTGCCAGCACCAATCGGGGGGCCACTGAAGCTTTCTTT.

V usage is TRBV27 and J usage is TRBJ2-5; D not certain. Per germline, CDR1 MNHEY and CDR2 SMNVEV (reference sequence). This CDR3 is 16 amino acids long. V was clipped by 5 bases and J by 1 base, with 17 bases between them. CDR3 bases: TGTGCCAGCAGTCCAACTCAAATCTATATCCAAGAGACCCAGTACTTC. Translation: CASSPTQIYIQETQYF.

This clone has only one observation. The J gene is TRBJ1-2, the V gene TRBV30; 7 bases match TRBD1. Germline CDR1 is GTSNPN and CDR2 is SVGIG (reference sequence). This CDR3 has 13 amino acids. V shed 3 bases and J 2 bases; nucleotides not matched to a gene: 3. DNA for the CDR3: TGTGCCTGGAGGAAACAGGGGAACTATGGCTACACCTTC. It translates to CAWRKQGNYGYTF. The whole variable domain, filled in from reference TRBV30 and TRBJ1-2, reads SQTIHQWPATLVQPVGSPLSLECTVEGTSNPNLYWYRQAAGRGLQLLFYSVGIGQISSEVPQNLSASRPQDRQFILSSKKLLLSDSGFYLCAWRKQGNYGYTFGSGTRLTVV.

This sequence joins TRBV6-5 and TRBJ1-2; D is ambiguous. The V gene lost 6 bases and the J gene lost 7 bases, with 15 bases spanning the gap. Per germline, CDR1 MNHEY and CDR2 SVGAGI. The CDR3 spans 13 residues. CDR3 sequence reads: CASRRAESGGYTF. DNA for the CDR3: TGTGCCAGCAGGCGCGCCGAGTCGGGTGGCTACACCTTC.

The chain carries TRBV5-5 and TRBJ2-2; 10 nucleotides agree with TRBD1. J was trimmed by 7 bases and V by 4 bases; bases with no gene match: 10. Germline lookup yields CDR1 SGHKS and CDR2 YYEKEE (reference sequence). CDR3 length: 16 residues. The CDR3 is CASSPLGQGKIGELFF. In DNA form, the CDR3 reads TGTGCCAGCAGCCCGTTGGGACAGGGGAAAATCGGGGAGCTGTTTTTT.

V is TRBV5-4 and J is TRBJ2-2; TRBD2 matches at 8 bases. This CDR3 comprises 16 residues. The junction had 9 bases not matched to a gene; V was cut back by 3 bases and J by 5 bases. Germline CDR1 SGHNT, CDR2 YYREEE (reference sequence). CDR3 amino acids: CASSSGVAGLTGELFF. The CDR3 bases are TGTGCCAGCAGCTCGGGGGTAGCGGGGCTGACCGGGGAGCTGTTTTTT.

The chain joins TRBV19 to TRBJ2-6, with D perhaps TRBD2 (5 bases). Germline assignment: CDR1 LNHDA and CDR2 SQIVND (reference sequence). Trimming pared 0 bases from V and 1 base from J, leaving 16 bases between. There are 19 residues in the CDR3. CDR3 nucleotide sequence: TGTGCCAGTAGTATAGATCAGAGAAGGGAGTCTTCTGGGGCCAACGTCCTGACTTTC. It yields the protein CASSIDQRRESSGANVLTF.